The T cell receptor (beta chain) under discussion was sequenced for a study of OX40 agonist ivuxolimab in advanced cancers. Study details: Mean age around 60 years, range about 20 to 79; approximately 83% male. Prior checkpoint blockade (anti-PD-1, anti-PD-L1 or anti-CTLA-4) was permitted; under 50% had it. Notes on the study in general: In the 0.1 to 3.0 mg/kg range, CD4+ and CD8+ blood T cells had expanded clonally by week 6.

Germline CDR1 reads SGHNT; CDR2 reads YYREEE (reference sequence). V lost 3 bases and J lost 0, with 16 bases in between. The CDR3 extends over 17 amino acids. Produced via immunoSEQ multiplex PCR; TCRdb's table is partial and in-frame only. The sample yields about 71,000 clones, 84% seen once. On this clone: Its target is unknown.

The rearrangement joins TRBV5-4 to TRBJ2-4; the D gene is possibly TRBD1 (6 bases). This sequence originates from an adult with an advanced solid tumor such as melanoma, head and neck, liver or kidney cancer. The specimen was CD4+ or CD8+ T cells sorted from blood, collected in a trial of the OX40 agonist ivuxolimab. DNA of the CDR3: TGTGCCAGCAGCTCAAGCCAGACCAGGGGAGCCAAAAACATTCAGTACTTC. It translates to CASSSSQTRGAKNIQYF.